This TCR beta chain was recorded in a study of OX40 agonist ivuxolimab in advanced cancers. In the study overall: Every 2 weeks, patients received ivuxolimab intravenously, dosed at 0.01 to 10 mg/kg.

With regard to this clone: Antigen unknown.

Assay: immunoSEQ multiplex PCR; the TCRdb copy retains only in-frame clones and omits some. The sample shows roughly 80,000 clones, approximately 86% of them seen only once. Whole-study findings and limits: Patients with a partial response at 0.1-3.0 mg/kg had among the lowest clonal expansion. Researchers report that CD8+ T cells had, on average, more expanded clones than CD4+.

This CDR3 is built from 13 residues. The V gene lost 0 bases and the J gene lost 4 bases, with 7 bases spanning the gap. Germline CDR1 SGHTA, CDR2 FQGTGA. The sequence came from an adult with an advanced solid tumor such as melanoma, head and neck, liver or kidney cancer. Sequenced here: CD4+ or CD8+ T cells sorted from blood, sampled in a trial of the OX40 agonist ivuxolimab. The chain uses TRBV7-3 and TRBJ2-7, with D perhaps matching TRBD2 (5 bases). The CDR3 DNA reads as TGTGCCAGCAGCTTAACGAGAGGGTACGAGCAGTACTTC. The encoded protein is CASSLTRGYEQYF.